The 5 T cell receptor beta chains given below trace back to one sample, sequenced in a study of blood T cell repertoires in COVID-19. Only in-frame clones appear in the TCRdb table, and some are missing; sequencing was by immunoSEQ multiplex PCR. The sample holds 130,000 or so clones, approximately 90% seen once. Sequencing was performed on peripheral blood. These receptors came from a man aged 55 to 69 with COVID-19, enrolled during active disease.

The chain recombines TRBV5-3 with TRBJ2-7, with D possibly being TRBD1 (6 bases). TRBV5-3 is given ORF status, its function remaining uncertain. CDR3 size: 16 residues. V shed 4 bases and J shed 1 base, with 18 bases lying between them. CDR3 coding DNA: TGTGCCAGAAGCCACCGAAGGGGACACAAGTCCTACGAGCAGTACTTC. Protein sequence: CARSHRRGHKSYEQYF.

The rearrangement links TRBV27 to TRBJ1-2; TRBD1 agrees at 9 bases. The V and J ends lost 6 bases and 8 bases, in that order; junction bases with no gene match: 7. Germline V CDR1 and CDR2: MNHEY, SMNVEV (reference sequence). This CDR3 is built from 13 residues. The CDR3 nucleotides are TGTGCCAGCAGGTTACAGGGGGCGAACGGCTACACCTTC. This encodes CASRLQGANGYTF.

The chain links TRBV5-4 to TRBJ1-1; D might be TRBD1 (6 bases). The CDR3 has 13 residues. CDR1 is SGHNT and CDR2 is YYREEE in the germline V gene (reference sequence). Trimming pared 1 base from V and 4 bases from J, leaving 8 bases between. This chain's CDR3 is CASSLLGGTEAFF. The CDR3 region has the DNA TGTGCCAGCAGCTTGTTAGGGGGCACTGAAGCTTTCTTT.

The chain is built from TRBV5-5 and TRBJ1-4, with TRBD1 identical over 10 bases. From germline, CDR1 is SGHKS and CDR2 YYEKEE (reference sequence). This CDR3 region has 18 residues. The V and J ends lost 4 bases and 7 bases, in that order; junction bases with no gene match: 16. CDR3 nucleotide sequence: TGTGCCAGCAGCCCCGGAGGGGGGATCCGGGACAGGGGTGAAAAACTGTTTTTT. It encodes CASSPGGGIRDRGEKLFF.

The chain recombines TRBV24-1 with TRBJ2-1; 11 bases line up with TRBD2. V was clipped by 2 bases and J by 5 bases; unmatched bases: 4. The CDR3 runs to 16 residues. Germline values: CDR1 KGHDR, CDR2 SFDVKD. This CDR3 is CATSDSLAGGHNEQFF. The CDR3 DNA follows: TGTGCCACCAGTGATTCGCTAGCGGGGGGCCACAATGAGCAGTTCTTC.